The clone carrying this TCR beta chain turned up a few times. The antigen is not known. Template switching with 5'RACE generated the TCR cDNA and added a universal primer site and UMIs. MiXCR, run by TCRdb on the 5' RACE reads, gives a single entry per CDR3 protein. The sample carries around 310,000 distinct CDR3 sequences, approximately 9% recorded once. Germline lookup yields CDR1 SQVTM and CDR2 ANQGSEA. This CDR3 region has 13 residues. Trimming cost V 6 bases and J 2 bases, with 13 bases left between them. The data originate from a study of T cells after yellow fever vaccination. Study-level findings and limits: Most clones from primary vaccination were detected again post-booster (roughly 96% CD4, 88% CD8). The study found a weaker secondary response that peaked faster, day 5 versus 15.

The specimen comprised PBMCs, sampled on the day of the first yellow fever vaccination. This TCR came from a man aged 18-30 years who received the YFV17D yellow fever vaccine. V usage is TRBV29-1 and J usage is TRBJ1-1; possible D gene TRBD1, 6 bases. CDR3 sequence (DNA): TGCAGCGTCCACAGGGCCGCCAACACTGAAGCTTTCTTT. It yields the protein CSVHRAANTEAFF.